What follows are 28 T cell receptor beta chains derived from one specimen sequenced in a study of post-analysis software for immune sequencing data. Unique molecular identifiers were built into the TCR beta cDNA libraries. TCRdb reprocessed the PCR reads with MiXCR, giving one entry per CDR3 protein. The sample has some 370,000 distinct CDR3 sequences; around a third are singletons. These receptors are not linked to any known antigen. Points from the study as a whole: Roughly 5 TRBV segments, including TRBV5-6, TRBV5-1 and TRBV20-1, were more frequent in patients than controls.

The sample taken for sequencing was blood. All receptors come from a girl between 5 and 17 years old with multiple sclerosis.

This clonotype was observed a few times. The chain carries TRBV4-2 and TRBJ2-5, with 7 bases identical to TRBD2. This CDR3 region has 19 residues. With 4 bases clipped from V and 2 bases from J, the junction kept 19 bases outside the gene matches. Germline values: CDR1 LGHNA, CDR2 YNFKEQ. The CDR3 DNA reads TGTGCCAGCAGCCGAAAGGCAAGTGGCGGGGGAGGATCGCAAGAGACCCAGTACTTC. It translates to CASSRKASGGGGSQETQYF.

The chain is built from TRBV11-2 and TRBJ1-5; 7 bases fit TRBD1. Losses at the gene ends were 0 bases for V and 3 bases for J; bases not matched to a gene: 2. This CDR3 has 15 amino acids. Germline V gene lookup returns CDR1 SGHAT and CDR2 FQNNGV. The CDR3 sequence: CASSLDTGVNQPQHF. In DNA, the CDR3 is TGTGCCAGCAGCTTAGATACAGGGGTCAATCAGCCCCAGCATTTT.

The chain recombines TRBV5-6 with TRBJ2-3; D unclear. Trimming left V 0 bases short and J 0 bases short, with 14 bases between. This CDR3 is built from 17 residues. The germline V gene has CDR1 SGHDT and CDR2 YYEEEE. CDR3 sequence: CASSLGPRTDSTDTQYF. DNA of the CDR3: TGTGCCAGCAGCTTGGGGCCGAGGACGGATAGCACAGATACGCAGTATTTT. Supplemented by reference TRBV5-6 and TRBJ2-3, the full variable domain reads DAGVTQSPTHLIKTRGQQVTLRCSPKSGHDTVSWYQQALGQGPQFIFQYYEEEERQRGNFPDRFSGHQFPNYSSELNVNALLLGDSALYLCASSLGPRTDSTDTQYFGPGTRLTVL.

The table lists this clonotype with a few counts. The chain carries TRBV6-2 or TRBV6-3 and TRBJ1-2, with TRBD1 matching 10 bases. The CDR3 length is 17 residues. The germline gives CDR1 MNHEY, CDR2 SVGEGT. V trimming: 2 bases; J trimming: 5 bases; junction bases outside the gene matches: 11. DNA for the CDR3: TGTGCCAGCAGTTACGGGGGACAGGGGTCGGTGGTTTATGGCTACACCTTC. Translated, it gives CASSYGGQGSVVYGYTF.

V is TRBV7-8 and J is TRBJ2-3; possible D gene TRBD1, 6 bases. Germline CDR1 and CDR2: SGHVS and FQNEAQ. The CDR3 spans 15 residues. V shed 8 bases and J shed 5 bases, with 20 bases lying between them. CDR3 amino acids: CASGPVRGLKDTQYF. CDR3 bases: TGTGCCAGCGGCCCGGTGAGGGGGTTAAAAGATACGCAGTATTTT.

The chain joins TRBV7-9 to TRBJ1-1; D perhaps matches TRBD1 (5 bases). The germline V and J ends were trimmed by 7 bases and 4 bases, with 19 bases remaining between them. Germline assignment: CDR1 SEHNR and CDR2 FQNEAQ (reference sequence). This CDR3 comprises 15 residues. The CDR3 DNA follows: TGTGCCAGCATTATAACAGGATCTCAGGGCACTGAAGCTTTCTTT. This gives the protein CASIITGSQGTEAFF.

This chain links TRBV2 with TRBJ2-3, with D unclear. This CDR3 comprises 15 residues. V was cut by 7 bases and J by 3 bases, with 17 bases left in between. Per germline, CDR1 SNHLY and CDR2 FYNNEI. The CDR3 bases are TGTGCCAGCAAGTTAGACTCAATGGATACAGATACGCAGTATTTT. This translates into CASKLDSMDTDTQYF.

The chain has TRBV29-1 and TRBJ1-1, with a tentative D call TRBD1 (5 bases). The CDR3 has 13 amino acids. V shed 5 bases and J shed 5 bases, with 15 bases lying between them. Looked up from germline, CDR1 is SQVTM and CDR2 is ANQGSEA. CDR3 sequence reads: CSVNFVGETEAFF. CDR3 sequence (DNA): TGCAGCGTTAACTTTGTGGGGGAGACTGAAGCTTTCTTT.

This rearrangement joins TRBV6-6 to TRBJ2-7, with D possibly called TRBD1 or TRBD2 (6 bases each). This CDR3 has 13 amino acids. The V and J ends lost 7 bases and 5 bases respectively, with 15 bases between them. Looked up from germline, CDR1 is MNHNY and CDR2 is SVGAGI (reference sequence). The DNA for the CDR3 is TGTGCCAGCATACAAGCCGGGGGCCACGAGCAGTACTTC. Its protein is CASIQAGGHEQYF.

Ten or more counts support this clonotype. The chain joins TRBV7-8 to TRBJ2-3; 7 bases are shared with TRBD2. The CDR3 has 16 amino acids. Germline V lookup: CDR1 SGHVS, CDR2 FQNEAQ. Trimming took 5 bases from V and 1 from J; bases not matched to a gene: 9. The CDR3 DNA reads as TGTGCCAGCAGCCCCGGGACTAACCAACGCACAGATACGCAGTATTTT. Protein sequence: CASSPGTNQRTDTQYF.

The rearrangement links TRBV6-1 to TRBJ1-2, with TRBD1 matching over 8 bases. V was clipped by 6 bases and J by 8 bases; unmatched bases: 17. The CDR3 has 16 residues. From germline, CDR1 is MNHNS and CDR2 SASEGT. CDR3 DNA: TGTGCCAGCAGGGCCCAGCGAACGTCACAGGGGGGAGGCTACACCTTC. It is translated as CASRAQRTSQGGGYTF.

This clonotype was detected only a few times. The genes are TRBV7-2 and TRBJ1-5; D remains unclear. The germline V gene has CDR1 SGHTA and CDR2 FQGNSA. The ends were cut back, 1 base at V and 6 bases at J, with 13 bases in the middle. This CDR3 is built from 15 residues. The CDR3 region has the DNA TGTGCCAGCAGCTTAGTCGGGTCCGGCGGTCAGCCCCAGCATTTT. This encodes CASSLVGSGGQPQHF.

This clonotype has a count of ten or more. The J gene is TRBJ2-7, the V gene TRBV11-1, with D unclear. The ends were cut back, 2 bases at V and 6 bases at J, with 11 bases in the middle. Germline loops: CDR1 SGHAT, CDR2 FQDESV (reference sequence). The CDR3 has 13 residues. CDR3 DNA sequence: TGTGCCAGCAGCTTACTAGTCGGTGGCGAGCAGTACTTC. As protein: CASSLLVGGEQYF. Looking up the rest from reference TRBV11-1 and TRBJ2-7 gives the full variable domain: EAEVAQSPRYKITEKSQAVAFWCDPISGHATLYWYRQILGQGPELLVQFQDESVVDDSQLPKDRFSAERLKGVDSTLKIQPAELGDSAMYLCASSLLVGGEQYFGPGTRLTVT.

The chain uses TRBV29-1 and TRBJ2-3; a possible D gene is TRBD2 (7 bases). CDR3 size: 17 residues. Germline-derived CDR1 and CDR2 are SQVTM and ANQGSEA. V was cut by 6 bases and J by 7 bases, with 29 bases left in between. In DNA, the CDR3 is TGCAGCGTCGGACTAGTCGGTGAACAACATTGGGACAATACGCAGTATTTT. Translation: CSVGLVGEQHWDNTQYF.

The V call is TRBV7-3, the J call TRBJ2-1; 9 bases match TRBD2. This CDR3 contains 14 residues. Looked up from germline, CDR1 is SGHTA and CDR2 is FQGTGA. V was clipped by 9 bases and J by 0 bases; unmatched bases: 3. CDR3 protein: CASKLAGSYNEQFF. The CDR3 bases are TGTGCCAGTAAACTAGCGGGCTCCTACAATGAGCAGTTCTTC.

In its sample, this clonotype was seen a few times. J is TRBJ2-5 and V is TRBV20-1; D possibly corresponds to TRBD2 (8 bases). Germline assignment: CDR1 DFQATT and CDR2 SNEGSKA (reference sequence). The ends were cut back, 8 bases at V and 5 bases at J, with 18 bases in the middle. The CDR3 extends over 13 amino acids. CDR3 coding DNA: TGCAGTTCGGGAGGGGGCGTTAGGGAGACCCAGTACTTC. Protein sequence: CSSGGGVRETQYF.

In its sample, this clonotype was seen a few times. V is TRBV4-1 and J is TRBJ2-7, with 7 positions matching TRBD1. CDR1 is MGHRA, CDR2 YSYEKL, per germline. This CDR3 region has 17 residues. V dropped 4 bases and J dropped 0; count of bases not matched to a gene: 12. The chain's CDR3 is CASSPSGTAMSSYEQYF. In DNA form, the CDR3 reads TGCGCCAGCAGCCCTTCAGGGACAGCCATGAGCTCCTACGAGCAGTACTTC.

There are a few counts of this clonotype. The CDR3 coding sequence is TGCAGTGCTAGAGTAGGTAGCGGACTGCAAGAGACCCAGTACTTC. Its translation: CSARVGSGLQETQYF. V is TRBV20-1 and J is TRBJ2-5; the D gene is possibly TRBD2 (6 bases). Germline V lookup: CDR1 DFQATT, CDR2 SNEGSKA (reference sequence). The V end was cut by 1 base, the J end by 2 bases, with 14 bases between. The CDR3 contains 15 residues.

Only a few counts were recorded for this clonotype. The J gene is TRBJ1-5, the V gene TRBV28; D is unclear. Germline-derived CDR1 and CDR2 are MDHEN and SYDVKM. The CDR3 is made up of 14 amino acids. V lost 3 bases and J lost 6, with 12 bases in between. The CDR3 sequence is CASSFGWRGQPQHF. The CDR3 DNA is TGTGCCAGCAGTTTCGGATGGCGCGGTCAGCCCCAGCATTTT.

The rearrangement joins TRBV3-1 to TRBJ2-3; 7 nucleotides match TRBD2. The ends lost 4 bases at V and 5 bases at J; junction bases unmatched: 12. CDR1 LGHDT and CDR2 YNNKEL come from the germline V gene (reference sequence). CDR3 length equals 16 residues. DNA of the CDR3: TGTGCCAGCAGCCTATCCCTCGGACTAGGGAGAGATACGCAGTATTTT. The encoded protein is CASSLSLGLGRDTQYF.

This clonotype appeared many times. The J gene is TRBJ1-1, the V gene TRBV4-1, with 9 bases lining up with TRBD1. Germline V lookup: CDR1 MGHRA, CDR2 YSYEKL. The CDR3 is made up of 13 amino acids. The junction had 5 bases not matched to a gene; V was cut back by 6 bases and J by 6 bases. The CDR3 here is CASSPTGGPEAFF. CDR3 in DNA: TGCGCCAGCAGTCCTACAGGGGGCCCTGAAGCTTTCTTT.

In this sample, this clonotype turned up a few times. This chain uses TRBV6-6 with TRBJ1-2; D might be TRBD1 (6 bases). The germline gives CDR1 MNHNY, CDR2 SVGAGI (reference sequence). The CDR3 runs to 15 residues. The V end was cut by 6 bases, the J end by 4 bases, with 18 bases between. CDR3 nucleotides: TGTGCCAGCAGCCTTTCCCGGGGGCAGAGCTATGGCTACACCTTC. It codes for CASSLSRGQSYGYTF.

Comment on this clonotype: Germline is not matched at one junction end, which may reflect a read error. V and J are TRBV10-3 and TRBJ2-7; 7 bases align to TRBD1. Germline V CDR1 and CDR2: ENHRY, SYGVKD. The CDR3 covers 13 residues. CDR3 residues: CTISEHRDSEQYF. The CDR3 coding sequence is TGTACCATCAGTGAGCACCGGGACAGCGAGCAGTACTTC.

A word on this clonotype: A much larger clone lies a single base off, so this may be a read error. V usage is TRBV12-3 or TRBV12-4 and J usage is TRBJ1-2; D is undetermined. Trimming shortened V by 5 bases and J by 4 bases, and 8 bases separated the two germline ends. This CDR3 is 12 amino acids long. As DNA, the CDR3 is TGTGCCAGCAGTGCGACTAGCTATGGCTACACCTTC. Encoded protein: CASSATSYGYTF.

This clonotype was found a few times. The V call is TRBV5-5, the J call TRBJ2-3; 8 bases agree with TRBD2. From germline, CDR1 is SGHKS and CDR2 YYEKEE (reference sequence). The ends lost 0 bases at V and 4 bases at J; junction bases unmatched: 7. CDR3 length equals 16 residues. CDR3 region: CASSLDRRGAADTQYF. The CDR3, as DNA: TGTGCCAGCAGCTTGGATCGGCGGGGGGCGGCAGATACGCAGTATTTT.

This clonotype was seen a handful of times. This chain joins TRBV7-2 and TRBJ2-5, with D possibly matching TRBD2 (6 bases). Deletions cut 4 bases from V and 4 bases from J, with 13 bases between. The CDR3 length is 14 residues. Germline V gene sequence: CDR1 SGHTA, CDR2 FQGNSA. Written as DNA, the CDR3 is TGTGCCAGCAGCTCGGGGGTTGTAAGAGAGACCCAGTACTTC. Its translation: CASSSGVVRETQYF.

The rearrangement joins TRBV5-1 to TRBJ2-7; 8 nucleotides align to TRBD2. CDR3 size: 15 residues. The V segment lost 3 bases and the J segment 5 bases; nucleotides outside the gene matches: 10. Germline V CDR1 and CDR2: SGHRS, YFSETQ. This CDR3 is CASSWAGGGWDEQYF. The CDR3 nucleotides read TGCGCCAGCAGCTGGGCCGGGGGGGGTTGGGACGAGCAGTACTTC.

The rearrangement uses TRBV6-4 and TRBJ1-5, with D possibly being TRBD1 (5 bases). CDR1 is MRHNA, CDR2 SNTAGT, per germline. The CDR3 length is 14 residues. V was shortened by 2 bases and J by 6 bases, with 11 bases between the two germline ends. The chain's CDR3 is CASSDGRGSQPQHF. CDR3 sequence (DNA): TGTGCCAGCAGTGACGGCCGGGGGAGTCAGCCCCAGCATTTT.